This TCR beta chain was identified during a study of blood T cell repertoires in COVID-19. As for the study in general: COVID-19 samples collected from the United States, Italy and Spain covered acute and convalescent phases.

The table came from immunoSEQ multiplex PCR; TCRdb's copy has only in-frame clones and leaves some out. The data contain about 230,000 clones, approximately 83% of them singletons. The V end lost 2 bases, the J end lost 4 bases, and 12 bases lay between the germline ends. The CDR3 spans 14 residues. Germline assignment: CDR1 MNHEY and CDR2 SVGEGT. The receptor was isolated from a woman aged 45 to 65 with acute or convalescent COVID-19. The rearrangement joins TRBV6-2 or TRBV6-3 to TRBJ2-7; D is perhaps TRBD1 (6 bases). The specimen was peripheral blood. The CDR3 reads CASSYRDTGYEQYF. The CDR3 DNA is TGTGCCAGCAGTTACCGGGACACGGGGTACGAGCAGTACTTC.